This paragraph covers one TCR beta chain sequence. The CDR3 spans 15 residues. With V trimmed by 5 bases and J by 4 bases, 8 bases remained unmatched. Germline V lookup: CDR1 LNHDA, CDR2 SQIVND (reference sequence). Method: immunoSEQ multiplex PCR; TCRdb's copy keeps in-frame clones and lacks some. The sample has 900 or so clones; 20% to 25% are singletons. This record comes from a study of T cells in localized non-small cell lung cancer. The sequence came from a man aged 40-75 years with stage I lung adenocarcinoma. The chain uses TRBV19 and TRBJ1-2; TRBD1 agrees at 9 bases. Source: normal lung tissue next to the tumor, taken before any cancer treatment. CDR3 in amino acids: CASSPGQGLLYGYTF. The CDR3 nucleotides are TGTGCCAGTAGTCCGGGACAGGGTCTCCTCTATGGCTACACCTTC.